This T cell receptor (beta chain) came from a study of T cells in narcolepsy. Clones were sequenced by immunoSEQ multiplex PCR, and TCRdb holds only the in-frame ones, with some missing. The table includes around 28,000 clones, around 80% detected once. As to this clone: Its antigen is unidentified.

CDR3 size: 14 residues. Trimming removed 5 bases from V and 7 bases from J, with 15 bases in between. The germline V gene has CDR1 MNHNY and CDR2 SVGAGI (reference sequence). General study results and limits: Blood of same and different patients, but not healthy controls, reportedly held recurring autoreactive clonotypes.

This TCR derives from a human donor with narcolepsy. V is TRBV6-6 and J is TRBJ1-5; perhaps TRBD1 as D (6 bases). Sequenced material: CD45RA- memory CD4+ T cells from PBMCs. In nucleotides, the CDR3 is TGTGCCAGCAGTAAAACAGGGAATCGACAGCCCCAGCATTTT. Its protein is CASSKTGNRQPQHF.